This TCR beta chain was observed in a study of cytomegalovirus exposure and HLA in healthy donors. The primer mix had 60 Vbeta and 13 Jbeta primers. In the source study's methods: The authors later counted 70 million to 80 million unique TCR beta chains, roughly 10 million of them shared. Sequencing used immunoSEQ multiplex PCR; TCRdb keeps in-frame clones, though not all of them. That table is the source of V, J and clone size, and D and trimming were worked out from the DNA. The table includes under 250,000 clones, 79% detected once. Each donor was healthy, and each was a bone marrow donor. The CDR3 has 14 residues. J gave up 4 bases and V 7 bases, and 9 bases lay outside the gene matches. Germline V CDR1 and CDR2: MDHEN, SYDVKM. A note on this clone: Its specificity is unknown.

General study results and limits: Upon later analysis, TCR association rates were observed to vary by HLA locus, being highest for DRB1 and lowest for HLA-C. The listing of fewer than 200 TCR beta chains classed them as cytomegalovirus-associated.

V and J are TRBV28 and TRBJ1-2, with TRBD1 matching 7 bases. This clonotype originated in a woman aged 30 to 39 in good health and CMV-seropositive. Sample: PBMCs. The CDR3 region has the DNA TGTGCCAGCACCGAATTCGGGACAGCCTATGGCTACACCTTC. Protein: CASTEFGTAYGYTF.